This T cell receptor beta chain is drawn from a study of blood T cell repertoires in COVID-19. On the study more broadly: PBMCs, B-cell-depleted T cells, or T cells provided the cDNA or gDNA that made up the material.

Germline values: CDR1 SQVTM, CDR2 ANQGSEA. V shed 5 bases and J 4 bases; nucleotides not matched to a gene: 9. CDR3 length equals 15 residues. The method was immunoSEQ multiplex PCR; TCRdb's version includes in-frame clones alone and lacks a portion of them. The data show roughly 320,000 clones, with around 86% seen just once and over 1% held by the top ten. The receptor's source is a man in his 70s with acute or convalescent COVID-19. The sample was peripheral blood. The rearrangement uses TRBV29-1 and TRBJ1-1; 11 positions agree with TRBD1. CDR3 nucleotide sequence: TGCAGCGTTCGGGGACAGGGGGGTAAAATCACTGAAGCTTTCTTT. The encoded protein is CSVRGQGGKITEAFF.